This is a list of T cell receptor beta chains from one sample in a study of T cell repertoires in aging, cancer and after chemotherapy. TCRdb passed the multiplex PCR reads through MiXCR, listing each CDR3 protein once. The sample carries about 2,300 distinct CDR3 sequences, roughly 25% recorded once. Sequenced input: blood. These receptors came from a human donor with a solid tumor. Each CDR3 is given with its conserved first and last residue. The D gene is left open where the match is weak. Rows give clone size only sometimes, using once, few, many, or a class for an expanded clone.

size	V	D	J	DNA	CDR3
NA	TRBV5-1	NA	TRBJ1-1	TGCGCCAGCAGCTTGGAAGGGCTGAACACTGAAGCTTTCTTT	CASSLEGLNTEAFF
NA	TRBV5-4	NA	TRBJ1-3	TGTGCCAGCAGCTTGGTTTCAGGAACTCAGGCTTCTGGAAACACCATATATTTT	CASSLVSGTQASGNTIYF
large	TRBV20-1	NA	TRBJ2-7	TGCAGTGCTGCGGGCCTCGAGCAGTACTTC	CSAAGLEQYF
few	TRBV20-1	NA	TRBJ1-3	TGCAGTGCTAGAGATCAGCGGAGCTCTGGAAACACCATATATTTT	CSARDQRSSGNTIYF
NA	TRBV5-1	NA	TRBJ1-2	TGCGCCAGCAGCTTGGACGGGAAAACTAACTATGGCTACACCTTC	CASSLDGKTNYGYTF
NA	TRBV6-4	NA	TRBJ1-5	TGTGCCAGCAGGGAACAAGTCCGTCGTAATCAGCCCCAGCATTTT	CASREQVRRNQPQHF
NA	TRBV20-1	NA	TRBJ2-3	TGCAGTGCTAGAGTAGACCGCACAGATACGCAGTATTTT	CSARVDRTDTQYF
NA	TRBV7-6	TRBD2	TRBJ2-1	TGTGCCAGCAGCCTGGGACTAGCCTACAATGAGCAGTTCTTC	CASSLGLAYNEQFF
few	TRBV28	TRBD2	TRBJ2-7	TGTGCCAGCAGTATAATATCCGGGACTATGTACGAGCAGTACTTC	CASSIISGTMYEQYF
NA	TRBV29-1	TRBD1	TRBJ2-2	TGCAGCGTTAGAACAGGGGGTCGAAGGGAGCTGTTTTTT	CSVRTGGRRELFF